These 24 T cell receptor beta chains originate from one sample sequenced in a study of blood T cell repertoires in COVID-19. Sequencing was performed with immunoSEQ multiplex PCR; in TCRdb, only in-frame clones are kept and a portion is missing. The sample holds fewer than 400,000 clones; approximately 81% are singletons and the top ten take roughly 3.6%. The sequenced sample was peripheral blood. All receptors derive from a woman aged 18 to 35 with acute or convalescent COVID-19.

This chain uses TRBV19 with TRBJ1-2; 8 bases match TRBD1. The germline CDR1 and CDR2 sequences are LNHDA and SQIVND (reference sequence). The CDR3 covers 14 residues. J was trimmed by 4 bases and V by 5 bases; bases with no gene match: 6. The CDR3, as DNA: TGTGCCAGTAGTTCAACAGGGGGGACCTATGGCTACACCTTC. Translating gives CASSSTGGTYGYTF.

The V and J genes are TRBV9 and TRBJ2-1, with D maybe TRBD2 (5 bases). There are 14 residues in the CDR3. V lost 2 bases and J lost 0, with 6 bases in between. Germline assignment: CDR1 SGDLS and CDR2 YYNGEE. The CDR3 loop reads CASSVEGSYNEQFF. DNA of the CDR3: TGTGCCAGCAGCGTTGAGGGCTCCTACAATGAGCAGTTCTTC.

The genes are TRBV10-3 and TRBJ1-6; TRBD1 might be the D (5 bases). The V and J ends lost 0 bases and 0 bases respectively, with 9 bases between them. The CDR3 is 17 residues long. The germline V gene has CDR1 ENHRY and CDR2 SYGVKD. The CDR3 sequence: CAISESDTRSYNSPLHF. The CDR3 DNA sequence: TGTGCCATCAGTGAGTCGGACACTCGCTCCTATAATTCACCCCTCCACTTT.

The chain employs TRBV4-1 and TRBJ2-1; 13 bases map to TRBD2. With V trimmed by 2 bases and J by 4 bases, 17 bases remained unmatched. CDR3 length: 21 residues. Germline V CDR1 and CDR2: MGHRA, YSYEKL. This CDR3 reads CASSQRRGGTSGKDKYNEQFF. Written as DNA, the CDR3 is TGCGCCAGCAGCCAAAGGAGGGGGGGGACTAGCGGGAAAGATAAATACAATGAGCAGTTCTTC.

The genes are TRBV7-2 and TRBJ2-5; TRBD2 might be the D (5 bases). The CDR3 length is 15 residues. With 1 base removed from V and 4 bases from J, the gap between germline ends came to 13 bases. Looked up from germline, CDR1 is SGHTA and CDR2 is FQGNSA. The CDR3, as DNA: TGTGCCAGCAGCTTAGATCTAAGGAGGACAGAGACCCAGTACTTC. It translates to CASSLDLRRTETQYF.

V usage is TRBV6-2 or TRBV6-3 and J usage is TRBJ2-3; tentative D call: TRBD2 (5 bases). Trimming shortened V by 3 bases and J by 1 base, and 5 bases separated the two germline ends. The CDR3 has 13 residues. Germline V gene lookup returns CDR1 MNHEY and CDR2 SVGEGT. CDR3 residues: CASSYSGTDTQYF. CDR3 nucleotide sequence: TGTGCCAGCAGTTATAGCGGCACAGATACGCAGTATTTT.

This clone was found once. This chain joins TRBV7-8 and TRBJ1-1; no clear D. V was trimmed by 6 bases and J by 3 bases, leaving 8 bases between them. CDR3 length: 12 amino acids. CDR1 is SGHVS, CDR2 FQNEAQ, per germline. The CDR3 sequence is CASSPKDTEAFF. The CDR3 bases are TGTGCCAGCAGTCCTAAAGACACTGAAGCTTTCTTT.

This clone showed up just once. The V and J genes are TRBV19 and TRBJ2-1; 11 nucleotides match TRBD2. The trim removed 4 bases at V and 6 bases at J, leaving 5 bases unmatched. The CDR3 extends over 15 amino acids. CDR1 LNHDA and CDR2 SQIVND come from the germline V gene (reference sequence). The CDR3 DNA sequence: TGTGCCAGTAGTACTAGCGGGGGGAGTTTCAATGAGCAGTTCTTC. As protein: CASSTSGGSFNEQFF.

This sequence joins TRBV28 and TRBJ1-6, with D maybe TRBD1 (5 bases). The CDR3 is 15 residues long. The germline V and J ends were trimmed by 1 base and 7 bases, with 11 bases remaining between them. Germline V CDR1 and CDR2: MDHEN, SYDVKM. CDR3 sequence: CASSLYGGVNSPLHF. In DNA form, the CDR3 reads TGTGCCAGCAGTTTATATGGAGGGGTAAATTCACCCCTCCACTTT.

The gene calls are TRBV3-1 (or the pseudogene TRBV3-2) and TRBJ2-7; possible D gene TRBD2, 6 bases. CDR3 length: 13 residues. Trimming pared 1 base from V and 3 bases from J, leaving 7 bases between. CDR1 LGHDT and CDR2 YNNKEL come from the germline V gene (reference sequence). CDR3 DNA: TGTGCCAGCAGCCAAGCGGGAGTCTACGAGCAGTACTTC. Translating gives CASSQAGVYEQYF.

The V gene is TRBV28, the J gene TRBJ2-7; 12 nucleotides align to TRBD2. This CDR3 has 16 amino acids. Germline V lookup: CDR1 MDHEN, CDR2 SYDVKM. Trimming cost V 8 bases and J 0 bases; bases outside gene matches: 8. CDR3 residues: CASAGLAGASSYEQYF. Written as DNA, the CDR3 is TGTGCCAGCGCGGGACTAGCGGGCGCCAGCTCCTACGAGCAGTACTTC.

This chain connects TRBV13 to TRBJ1-2; D is unclear. The CDR3 is made up of 13 amino acids. Deletions cut 0 bases from V and 4 bases from J, with 6 bases between. Germline CDR1 reads PRHDT; CDR2 reads FYEKMQ (reference sequence). The CDR3, as DNA: TGTGCCAGCAGCTTAGGTGGGCCCTATGGCTACACCTTC. Translated, it gives CASSLGGPYGYTF.

This clone has just a few counts. This chain joins TRBV15 and TRBJ1-1, with 7 bases matching TRBD1. CDR1 LNHNV and CDR2 YYDKDF come from the germline V gene (reference sequence). The CDR3 contains 14 residues. V dropped 1 base and J dropped 4; count of bases not matched to a gene: 3. CDR3 nucleotides: TGTGCCACCAGCAGAGGACAGGGAGCCACTGAAGCTTTCTTT. It encodes CATSRGQGATEAFF.

The chain joins TRBV2 to TRBJ2-5, with TRBD1 identical over 8 bases. The V gene end was trimmed by 5 bases and the J gene end by 9 bases; junction bases not matched to a gene: 11. The length of the CDR3 is 14 residues. Germline CDR1 SNHLY, CDR2 FYNNEI. Here the CDR3 DNA reads TGTGCCAGCAGTCAGACAGGGGAGGTGGCGGCCCAGTACTTC. It encodes CASSQTGEVAAQYF.

This clone showed up just once. The gene calls are TRBV2 and TRBJ1-2; 9 bases map to TRBD1. Germline CDR1 SNHLY, CDR2 FYNNEI. V was clipped by 7 bases and J by 4 bases; unmatched bases: 7. This CDR3 is built from 14 residues. The CDR3 DNA follows: TGTGCCAGCATGGGGACAGGGTTCTTCTATGGCTACACCTTC. Residues: CASMGTGFFYGYTF.

This CDR3 is CASSPPRGRAGDETQYF. The CDR3 nucleotides are TGTGCCAGCAGCCCCCCTCGCGGGAGGGCCGGTGATGAGACCCAGTACTTC. The chain uses TRBV7-9 and TRBJ2-5; 9 nucleotides agree with TRBD2. Germline V CDR1 and CDR2: SEHNR, FQNEAQ (reference sequence). V trimming: 5 bases; J trimming: 5 bases; junction bases outside the gene matches: 15. CDR3 size: 17 residues.

J is TRBJ1-1 and V is TRBV2, with 8 bases matching TRBD1. Looked up from germline, CDR1 is SNHLY and CDR2 is FYNNEI. Trimming took 6 bases from V and 4 from J; bases not matched to a gene: 7. This CDR3 spans 14 amino acids. The CDR3 region has the DNA TGTGCCAGCAGGGACGGACAGGGTGGCACTGAAGCTTTCTTT. This encodes CASRDGQGGTEAFF.

The CDR3 nucleotides read TGCAGCGTTGAAGATGCTAGCGGGAGGGTGGATGAGCAGTTCTTC. It encodes CSVEDASGRVDEQFF. This chain links TRBV29-1 with TRBJ2-1, with 12 nucleotides matching TRBD2. The CDR3 loop spans 15 amino acids. V lost 0 bases, J lost 8 bases, and 5 bases stayed unmatched. Germline CDR1 is SQVTM and CDR2 is ANQGSEA.

The chain uses TRBV27 and TRBJ2-5; the D gene is possibly TRBD2 (5 bases). Germline V gene data show CDR1 as MNHEY and CDR2 as SMNVEV (reference sequence). The V and J ends lost 1 base and 4 bases respectively, with 7 bases between them. This CDR3 region has 13 residues. The CDR3 bases are TGTGCCAGCAGTTTATATCGGGGAGAGACCCAGTACTTC. Protein: CASSLYRGETQYF.

The chain couples TRBV5-1 to TRBJ2-7, with D possibly matching TRBD2 (5 bases). This CDR3 has 17 amino acids. V lost 2 bases and J lost 3, with 21 bases in between. Germline loops: CDR1 SGHRS, CDR2 YFSETQ. DNA for the CDR3: TGCGCCAGCAGCTTCGGGCCATTTGGACTGACCAACTACGAGCAGTACTTC. This translates into CASSFGPFGLTNYEQYF. Full variable domain (remainder filled in from reference TRBV5-1 and TRBJ2-7): KAGVTQTPRYLIKTRGQQVTLSCSPISGHRSVSWYQQTPGQGLQFLFEYFSETQRNKGNFPGRFSGRQFSNSRSEMNVSTLELGDSALYLCASSFGPFGLTNYEQYFGPGTRLTVT.

The chain recombines TRBV19 with TRBJ1-1, with no clear D. Trimming left V 1 base short and J 2 bases short, with 11 bases between. The CDR3 runs to 15 residues. Germline lookup yields CDR1 LNHDA and CDR2 SQIVND (reference sequence). The CDR3 DNA sequence: TGTGCCAGTAGTATAGGATGGCCTCACAACACTGAAGCTTTCTTT. Translated: CASSIGWPHNTEAFF.

The rearrangement links TRBV12-3 or TRBV12-4 to TRBJ1-5; no firm D call. There are 13 residues in the CDR3. V lost 7 bases to trimming and J lost 1 base, with 8 bases between them. Here the CDR3 reads CASTDISNQPQHF. The CDR3 DNA is TGTGCCAGCACCGACATCAGCAATCAGCCCCAGCATTTT.

The V gene is TRBV28, the J gene TRBJ2-6; perhaps TRBD1 as D (7 bases). Germline CDR1 MDHEN, CDR2 SYDVKM. The CDR3 is made up of 14 amino acids. The germline V and J ends were trimmed by 11 bases and 3 bases, with 14 bases remaining between them. CDR3 sequence: CAGGTAVGANVLTF. The CDR3 DNA reads as TGTGCCGGAGGGACAGCCGTTGGGGCCAACGTCCTGACTTTC.

The chain links TRBV5-5 to TRBJ1-1, with D possibly matching TRBD1 (6 bases). Germline values: CDR1 SGHKS, CDR2 YYEKEE (reference sequence). The V gene lost 1 base and the J gene lost 2 bases, with 15 bases spanning the gap. The CDR3 runs to 16 residues. The CDR3 region is CASSLFMRQANTEAFF. CDR3 in DNA: TGTGCCAGCAGCTTGTTCATGAGACAGGCTAACACTGAAGCTTTCTTT.